This entry describes one T cell receptor (beta chain). Its antigen is undetermined. The sample belongs to a study of shared clonotypes between healthy human individuals. Study results and limitations: The authors expected sequencing depth to affect clonotype sharing among donors.

The V gene's germline CDR1 is MNHNS and CDR2 SASEGT. V shed 2 bases and J shed 4 bases, with 6 bases lying between them. The CDR3 is 13 amino acids. The assay was run at deep level. Using immunoSEQ multiplex PCR, the repertoire was profiled, and TCRdb retains in-frame clones only, with some absent. The sample lists about 960,000 clones, around 80% seen once, with about 1.5% in the top ten. The clonotype comes from a man younger than 35 in good health. The rearrangement joins TRBV6-1 to TRBJ1-5; D is undetermined. The sample consisted of memory CD4+ T cells sorted from blood. Documented subset: CD45RA-negative fraction. The CDR3 here is CASSEQDNQPQHF. CDR3 in DNA: TGTGCCAGCAGTGAACAGGATAATCAGCCCCAGCATTTT.